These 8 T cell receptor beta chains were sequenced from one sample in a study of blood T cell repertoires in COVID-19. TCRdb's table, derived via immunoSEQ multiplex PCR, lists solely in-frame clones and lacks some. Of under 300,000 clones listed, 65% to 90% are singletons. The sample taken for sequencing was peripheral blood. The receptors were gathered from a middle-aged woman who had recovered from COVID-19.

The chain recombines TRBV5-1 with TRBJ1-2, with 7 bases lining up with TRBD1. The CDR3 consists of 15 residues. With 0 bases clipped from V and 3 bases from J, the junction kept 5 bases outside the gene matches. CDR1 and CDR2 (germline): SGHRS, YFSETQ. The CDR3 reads CASSLDITGDYGYTF. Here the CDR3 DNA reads TGCGCCAGCAGCTTGGACATCACAGGGGACTATGGCTACACCTTC.

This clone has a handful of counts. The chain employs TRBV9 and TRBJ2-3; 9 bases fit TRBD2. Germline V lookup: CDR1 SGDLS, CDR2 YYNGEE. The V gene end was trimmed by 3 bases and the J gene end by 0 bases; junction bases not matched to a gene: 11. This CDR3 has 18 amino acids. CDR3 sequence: CASSAGAGGTSSTDTQYF. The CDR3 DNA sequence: TGTGCCAGCAGCGCAGGAGCGGGGGGTACCTCTAGCACAGATACGCAGTATTTT.

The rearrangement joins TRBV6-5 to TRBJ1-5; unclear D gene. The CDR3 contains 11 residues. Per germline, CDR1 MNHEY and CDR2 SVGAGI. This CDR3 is CAAGGNQPQHF. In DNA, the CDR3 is TGTGCTGCGGGAGGCAATCAGCCCCAGCATTTT.

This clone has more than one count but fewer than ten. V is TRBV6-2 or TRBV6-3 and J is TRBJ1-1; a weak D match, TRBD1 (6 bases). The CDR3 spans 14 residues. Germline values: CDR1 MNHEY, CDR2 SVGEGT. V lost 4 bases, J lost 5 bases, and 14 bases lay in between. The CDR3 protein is CASSSQGEETEAFF. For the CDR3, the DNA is TGTGCCAGCAGTTCACAGGGCGAGGAGACTGAAGCTTTCTTT.

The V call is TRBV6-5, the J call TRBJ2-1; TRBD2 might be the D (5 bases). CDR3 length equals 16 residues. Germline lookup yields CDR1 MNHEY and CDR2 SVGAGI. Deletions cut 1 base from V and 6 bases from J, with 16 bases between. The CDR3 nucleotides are TGTGCCAGCAGTTACTTCGGCGGGCCTCGTATCAATGAGCAGTTCTTC. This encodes CASSYFGGPRINEQFF.

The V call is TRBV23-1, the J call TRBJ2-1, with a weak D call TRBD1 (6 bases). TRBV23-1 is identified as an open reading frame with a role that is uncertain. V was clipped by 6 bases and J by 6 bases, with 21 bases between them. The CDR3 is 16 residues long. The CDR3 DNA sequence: TGCGCCAGCAGCCCAAAACACAGGGAATGGGCCAATGAGCAGTTCTTC. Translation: CASSPKHREWANEQFF.

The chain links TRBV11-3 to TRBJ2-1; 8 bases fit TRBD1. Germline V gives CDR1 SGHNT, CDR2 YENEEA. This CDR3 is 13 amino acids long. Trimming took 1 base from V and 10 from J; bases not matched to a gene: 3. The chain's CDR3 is CASSLAGGFEQFF. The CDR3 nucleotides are TGTGCCAGCAGCTTAGCAGGGGGCTTCGAGCAGTTCTTC.

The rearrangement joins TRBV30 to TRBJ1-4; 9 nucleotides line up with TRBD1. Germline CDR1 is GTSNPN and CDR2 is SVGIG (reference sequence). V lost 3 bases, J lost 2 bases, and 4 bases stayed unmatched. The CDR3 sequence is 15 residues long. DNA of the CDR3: TGTGCCTGGAGACGGACAGGGGCGACTAATGAAAAACTGTTTTTT. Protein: CAWRRTGATNEKLFF.